The entry below gives a single T cell receptor (beta chain) sequence along with its context. Antigen unknown. Libraries were made from TCR beta cDNA, and they carried unique molecular identifiers. Roughly 450,000 cDNA molecules came from around 1 to 9.1 million T cells. TCRdb called the PCR reads again in MiXCR, with one record for every CDR3 protein. Seen here are about 810,000 distinct CDR3 sequences, 53% observed once, and the top ten hold about 4.8%. This specimen comes from a study of post-analysis software for immune sequencing data. Overall study context: Recorded disease courses covered relapsing-remitting, secondary progressive and progressive-relapsing multiple sclerosis. Some patients had no subtype annotation. Whole-study results and caveats: F measure showed strong co-clustering of same-batch samples.

The sequence was obtained from a girl under 18 with multiple sclerosis. Input material: blood.

The CDR3 region is CAITKGRNNEQFF. CDR3 bases: TGTGCCATCACCAAGGGACGGAACAATGAGCAGTTCTTC. The chain combines TRBV10-3 with TRBJ2-1; D is tentatively TRBD1 or TRBD2 (5 bases each). Trimming removed 7 bases at V and 5 bases at J, with 12 bases between. Germline V lookup: CDR1 ENHRY, CDR2 SYGVKD. CDR3 length equals 13 residues.